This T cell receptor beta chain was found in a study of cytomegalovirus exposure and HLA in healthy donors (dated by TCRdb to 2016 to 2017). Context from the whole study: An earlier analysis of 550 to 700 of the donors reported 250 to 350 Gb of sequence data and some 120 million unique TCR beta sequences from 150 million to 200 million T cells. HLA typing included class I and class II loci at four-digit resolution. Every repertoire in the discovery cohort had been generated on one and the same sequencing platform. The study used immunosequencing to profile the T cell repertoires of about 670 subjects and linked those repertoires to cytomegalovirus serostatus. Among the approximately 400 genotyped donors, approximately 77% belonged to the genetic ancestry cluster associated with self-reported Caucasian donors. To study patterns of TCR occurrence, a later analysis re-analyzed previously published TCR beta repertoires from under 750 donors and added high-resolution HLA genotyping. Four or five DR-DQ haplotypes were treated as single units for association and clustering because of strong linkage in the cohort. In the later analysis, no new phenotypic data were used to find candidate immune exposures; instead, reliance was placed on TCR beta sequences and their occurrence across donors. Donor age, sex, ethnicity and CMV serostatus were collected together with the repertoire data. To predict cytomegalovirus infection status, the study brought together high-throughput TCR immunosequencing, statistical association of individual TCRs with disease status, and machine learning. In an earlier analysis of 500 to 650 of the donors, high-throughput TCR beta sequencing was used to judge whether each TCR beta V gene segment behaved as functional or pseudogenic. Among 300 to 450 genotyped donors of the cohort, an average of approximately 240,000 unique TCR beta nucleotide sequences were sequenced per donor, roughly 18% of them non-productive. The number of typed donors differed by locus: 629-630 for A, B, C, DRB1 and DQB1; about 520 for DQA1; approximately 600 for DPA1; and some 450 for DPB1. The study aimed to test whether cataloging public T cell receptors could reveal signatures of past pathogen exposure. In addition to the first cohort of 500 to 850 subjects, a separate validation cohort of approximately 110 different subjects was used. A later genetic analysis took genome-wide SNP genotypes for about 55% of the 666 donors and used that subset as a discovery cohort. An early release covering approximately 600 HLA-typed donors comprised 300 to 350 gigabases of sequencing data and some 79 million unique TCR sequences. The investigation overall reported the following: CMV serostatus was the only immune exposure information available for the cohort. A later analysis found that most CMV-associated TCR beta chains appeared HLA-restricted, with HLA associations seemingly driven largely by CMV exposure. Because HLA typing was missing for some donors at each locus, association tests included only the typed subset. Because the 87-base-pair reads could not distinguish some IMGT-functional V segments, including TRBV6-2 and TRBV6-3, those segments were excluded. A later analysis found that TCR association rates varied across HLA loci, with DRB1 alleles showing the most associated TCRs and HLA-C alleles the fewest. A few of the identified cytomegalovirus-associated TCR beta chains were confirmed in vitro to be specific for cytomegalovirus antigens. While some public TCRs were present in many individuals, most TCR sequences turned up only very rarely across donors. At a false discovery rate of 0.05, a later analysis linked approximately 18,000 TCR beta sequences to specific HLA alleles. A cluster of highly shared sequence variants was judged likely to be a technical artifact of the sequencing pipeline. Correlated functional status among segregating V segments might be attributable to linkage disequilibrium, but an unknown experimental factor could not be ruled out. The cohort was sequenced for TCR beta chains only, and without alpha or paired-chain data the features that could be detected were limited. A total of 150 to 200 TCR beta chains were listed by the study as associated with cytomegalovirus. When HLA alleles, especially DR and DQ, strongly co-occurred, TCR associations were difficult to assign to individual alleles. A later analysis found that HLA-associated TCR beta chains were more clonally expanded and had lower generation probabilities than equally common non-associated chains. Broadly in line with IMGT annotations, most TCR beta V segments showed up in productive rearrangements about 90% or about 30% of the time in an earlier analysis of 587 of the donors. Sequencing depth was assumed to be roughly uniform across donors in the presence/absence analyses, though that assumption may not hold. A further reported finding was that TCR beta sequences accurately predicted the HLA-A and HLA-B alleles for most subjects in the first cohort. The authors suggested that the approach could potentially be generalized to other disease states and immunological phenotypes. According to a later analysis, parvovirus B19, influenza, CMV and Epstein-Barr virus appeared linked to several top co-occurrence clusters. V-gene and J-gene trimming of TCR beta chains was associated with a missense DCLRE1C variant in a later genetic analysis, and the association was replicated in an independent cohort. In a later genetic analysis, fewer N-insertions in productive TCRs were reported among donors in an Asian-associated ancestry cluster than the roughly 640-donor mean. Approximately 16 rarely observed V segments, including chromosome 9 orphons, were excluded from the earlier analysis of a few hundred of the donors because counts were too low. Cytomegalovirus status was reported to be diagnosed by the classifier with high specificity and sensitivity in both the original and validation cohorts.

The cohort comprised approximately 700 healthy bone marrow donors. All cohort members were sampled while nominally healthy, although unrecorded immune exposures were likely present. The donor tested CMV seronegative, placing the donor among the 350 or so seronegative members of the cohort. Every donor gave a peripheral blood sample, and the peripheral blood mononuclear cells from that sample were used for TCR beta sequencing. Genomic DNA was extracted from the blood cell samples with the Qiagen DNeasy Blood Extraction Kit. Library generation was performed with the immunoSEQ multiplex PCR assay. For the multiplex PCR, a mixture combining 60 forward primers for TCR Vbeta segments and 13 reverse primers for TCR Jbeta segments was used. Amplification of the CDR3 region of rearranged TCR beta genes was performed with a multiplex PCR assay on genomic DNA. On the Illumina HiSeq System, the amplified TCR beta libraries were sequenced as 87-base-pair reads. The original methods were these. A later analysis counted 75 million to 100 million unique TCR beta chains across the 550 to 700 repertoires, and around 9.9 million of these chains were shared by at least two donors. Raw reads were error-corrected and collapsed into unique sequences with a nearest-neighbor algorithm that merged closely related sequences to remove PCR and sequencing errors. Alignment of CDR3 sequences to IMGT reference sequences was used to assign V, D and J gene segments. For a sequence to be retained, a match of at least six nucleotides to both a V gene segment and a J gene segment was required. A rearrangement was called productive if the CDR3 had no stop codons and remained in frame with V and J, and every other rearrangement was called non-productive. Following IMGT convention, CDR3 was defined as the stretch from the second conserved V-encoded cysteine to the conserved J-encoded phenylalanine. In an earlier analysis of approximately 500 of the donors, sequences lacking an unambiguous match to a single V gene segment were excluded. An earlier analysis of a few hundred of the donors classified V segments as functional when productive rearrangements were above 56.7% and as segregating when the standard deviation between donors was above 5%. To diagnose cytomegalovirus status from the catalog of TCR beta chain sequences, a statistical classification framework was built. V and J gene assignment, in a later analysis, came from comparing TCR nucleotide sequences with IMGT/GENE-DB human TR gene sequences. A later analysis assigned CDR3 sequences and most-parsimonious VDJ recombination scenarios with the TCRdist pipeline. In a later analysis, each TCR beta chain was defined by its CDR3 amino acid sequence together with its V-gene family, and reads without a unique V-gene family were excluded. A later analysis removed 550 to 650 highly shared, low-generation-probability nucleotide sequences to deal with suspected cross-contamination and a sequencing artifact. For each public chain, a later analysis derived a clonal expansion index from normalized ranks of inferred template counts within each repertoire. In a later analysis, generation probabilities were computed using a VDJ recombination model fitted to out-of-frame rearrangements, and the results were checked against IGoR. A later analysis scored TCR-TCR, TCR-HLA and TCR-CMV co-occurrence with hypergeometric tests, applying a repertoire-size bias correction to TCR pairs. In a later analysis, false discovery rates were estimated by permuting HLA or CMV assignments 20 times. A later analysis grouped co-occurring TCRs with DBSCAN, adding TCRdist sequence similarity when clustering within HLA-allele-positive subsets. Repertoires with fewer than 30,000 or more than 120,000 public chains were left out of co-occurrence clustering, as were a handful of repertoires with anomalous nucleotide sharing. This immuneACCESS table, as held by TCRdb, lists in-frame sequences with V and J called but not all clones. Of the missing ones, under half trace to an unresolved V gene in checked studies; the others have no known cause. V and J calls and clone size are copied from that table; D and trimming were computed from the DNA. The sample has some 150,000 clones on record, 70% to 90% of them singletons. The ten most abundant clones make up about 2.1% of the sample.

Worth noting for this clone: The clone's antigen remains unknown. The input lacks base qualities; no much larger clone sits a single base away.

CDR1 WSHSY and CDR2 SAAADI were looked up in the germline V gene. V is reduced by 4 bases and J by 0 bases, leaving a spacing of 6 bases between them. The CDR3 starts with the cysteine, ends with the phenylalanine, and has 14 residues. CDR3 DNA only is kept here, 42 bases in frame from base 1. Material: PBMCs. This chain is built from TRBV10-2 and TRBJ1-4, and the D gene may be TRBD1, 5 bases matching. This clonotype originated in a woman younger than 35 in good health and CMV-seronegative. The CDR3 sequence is CASSARATNEKLFF. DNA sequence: TGCGCCAGCAGTGCCAGGGCAACTAATGAAAAACTGTTTTTT.